The rows below give T cell receptor beta chains drawn from one sample of a study of T cells in Graves' hyperthyroidism and ophthalmopathy. TCRdb reprocessed the multiplex PCR reads via MiXCR and lists one record per CDR3 protein. The sample lists a few hundred thousand distinct CDR3 sequences, 18% seen once, with 45% to 55% in the top ten. Sequences were obtained from blood. These receptors all come from a woman aged 45-65 years with Graves' hyperthyroidism. Both conserved end residues are part of each CDR3.

cdr3_length j_call v_call cdr3_aa
15 TRBJ2-1 TRBV5-6 CASSTLAGGINEQFF
14 TRBJ2-7 TRBV11-2 CASSPPPGSDEQYF
16 TRBJ2-1 TRBV6-1 CASSEIEASGGNEQFF
12 TRBJ2-7 TRBV3-1 CASSQHGYEQYF
13 TRBJ1-2 TRBV14 CASSRQGSYGYTF
17 TRBJ2-7 TRBV4-1 CASSQLLSGAMGDEQYF
13 TRBJ1-2 TRBV12-3/TRBV12-4 CASSFGRTYGYTF
15 TRBJ1-1 TRBV11-2 CASSFTSGTGGRAFF
14 TRBJ1-1 TRBV4-1 CASSHLTVNTEAFF
15 TRBJ1-2 TRBV5-1 CASSLTGEGRYGYTF
15 TRBJ2-1 TRBV7-3 CASSLMGLANDEQFF
11 TRBJ2-1 TRBV9 CASSVADEQFF
14 TRBJ2-1 TRBV20-1 CSARLAGRPFEQFF
18 TRBJ2-3 TRBV19 CASSVSREGLRGTDTQYF
14 TRBJ1-3 TRBV15 CATAARGSGNTIYF
15 TRBJ2-1 TRBV20-1 CSANSLAGGYNEQFF
13 TRBJ2-5 TRBV29-1 CSAYRGRGETQYF
14 TRBJ2-3 TRBV11-3 CASSPARGADTQYF
12 TRBJ1-1 TRBV3-1 CASSQLGSEAFF
14 TRBJ2-5 TRBV29-1 CSVEGGDFVKTQYF
15 TRBJ1-1 TRBV19 CASSRQPNMNTEAFF
16 TRBJ2-5 TRBV5-1 CASSTPGGLAGETQYF
15 TRBJ1-3 TRBV6-1 CASSLTGESGNTIYF
15 TRBJ2-1 TRBV24-1 CATSSVGSRAGEQFF
16 TRBJ2-5 TRBV7-9 CASSSSDRGLQETQYF
15 TRBJ1-3 TRBV2 CASSEAGHSGNTIYF
12 TRBJ2-1 TRBV2 CASIAEANEQFF
15 TRBJ2-3 TRBV4-1 CASSQISGGANTQYF
14 TRBJ1-1 TRBV5-4 CASSFGGSGTEAFF
16 TRBJ2-6 TRBV7-9 CASSPTGDSGANVLTF
17 TRBJ1-3 TRBV7-9 CASSYPLEGGSGNTIYF
16 TRBJ1-2 TRBV28 CASSPLGGDRAGGYTF
14 TRBJ1-6 TRBV6-1 CASSPAPRGSPLHF
14 TRBJ1-3 TRBV7-2 CASSLGSVGNTIYF
14 TRBJ2-5 TRBV12-3/TRBV12-4 CASSIVGKRETQYF
15 TRBJ1-2 TRBV6-1 CASTLRRGRNYGYTF
15 TRBJ1-6 TRBV5-1 CASSVDRFYNSPLHF
14 TRBJ1-5 TRBV2 CASTLQDFYQPQHF
16 TRBJ1-4 TRBV7-2 CASSWGGTGTNEKLFF
13 TRBJ2-2 TRBV6-7 CASSWRGAGELFF
16 TRBJ2-7 TRBV2 CASSELVAGPTYEQYF
13 TRBJ1-1 TRBV6-5 CASRHMENAEAFF
16 TRBJ1-5 TRBV20-1 CSARLLESGFNQPQHF
15 TRBJ1-2 TRBV5-6 CASSLEWGLGYGYTF
14 TRBJ1-2 TRBV7-2 CASRTGGTNYGYTF
12 TRBJ1-1 TRBV30 CACPTGANEAFF